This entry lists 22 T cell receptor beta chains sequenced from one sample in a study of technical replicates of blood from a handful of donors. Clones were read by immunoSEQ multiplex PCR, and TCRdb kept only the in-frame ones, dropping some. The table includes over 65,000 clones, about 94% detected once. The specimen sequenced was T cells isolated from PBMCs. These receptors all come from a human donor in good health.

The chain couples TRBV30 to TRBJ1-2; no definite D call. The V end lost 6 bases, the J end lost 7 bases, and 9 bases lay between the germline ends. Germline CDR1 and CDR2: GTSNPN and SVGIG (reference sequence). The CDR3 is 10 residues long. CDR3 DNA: TGTGCCTGCGCCCCGGGTGGCTACACCTTC. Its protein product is CACAPGGYTF.

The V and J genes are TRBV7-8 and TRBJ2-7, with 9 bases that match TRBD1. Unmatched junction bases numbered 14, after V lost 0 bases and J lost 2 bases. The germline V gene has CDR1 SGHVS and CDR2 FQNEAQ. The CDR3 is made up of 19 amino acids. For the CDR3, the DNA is TGTGCCAGCAGCTTAGCGTTTAATTTTGGGACAGGGATCACCTACGAGCAGTACTTC. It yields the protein CASSLAFNFGTGITYEQYF.

CDR3 loop: CASSLGQGAWYGYTF. The CDR3 DNA is TGTGCCAGCAGCTTGGGACAGGGGGCATGGTATGGCTACACCTTC. The chain joins TRBV7-9 to TRBJ1-2; 12 bases agree with TRBD1. CDR3 length equals 15 residues. CDR1 and CDR2 (germline): SEHNR, FQNEAQ (reference sequence). V was pared by 3 bases and J by 5 bases, with 4 bases of the junction left unmatched.

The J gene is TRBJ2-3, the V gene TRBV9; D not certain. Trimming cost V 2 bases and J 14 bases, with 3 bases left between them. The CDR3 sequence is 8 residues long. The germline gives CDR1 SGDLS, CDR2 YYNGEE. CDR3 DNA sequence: TGTGCCAGCAGCGTCGGGTATTTT. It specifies CASSVGYF.

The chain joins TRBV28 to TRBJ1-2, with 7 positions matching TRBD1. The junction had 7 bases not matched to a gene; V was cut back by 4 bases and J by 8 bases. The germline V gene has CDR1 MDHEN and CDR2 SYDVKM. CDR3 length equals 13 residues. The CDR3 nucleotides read TGTGCCAGCAGTTCTCAGGGGGAAAAGGGCTACACCTTC. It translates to CASSSQGEKGYTF.

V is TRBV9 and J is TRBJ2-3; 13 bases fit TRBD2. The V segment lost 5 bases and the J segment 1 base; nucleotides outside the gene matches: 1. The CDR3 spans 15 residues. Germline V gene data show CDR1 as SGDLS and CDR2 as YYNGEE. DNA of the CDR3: TGTGCCAGCAGAGGACTAGCGGGGGGCACAGATACGCAGTATTTT. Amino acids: CASRGLAGGTDTQYF.

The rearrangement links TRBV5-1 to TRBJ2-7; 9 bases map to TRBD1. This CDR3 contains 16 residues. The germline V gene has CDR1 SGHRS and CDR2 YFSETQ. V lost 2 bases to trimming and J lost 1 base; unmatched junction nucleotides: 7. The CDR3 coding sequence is TGCGCCAGCAGCTTATCCGGGACAGGGATTTCCTACGAGCAGTACTTC. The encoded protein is CASSLSGTGISYEQYF.

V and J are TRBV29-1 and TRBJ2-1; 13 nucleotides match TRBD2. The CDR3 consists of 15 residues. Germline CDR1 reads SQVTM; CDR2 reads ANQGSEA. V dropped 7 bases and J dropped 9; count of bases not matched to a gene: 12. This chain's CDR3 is CSGILGTSGVFEQFF. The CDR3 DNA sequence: TGCAGCGGTATCCTTGGGACTAGCGGGGTTTTTGAGCAGTTCTTC.

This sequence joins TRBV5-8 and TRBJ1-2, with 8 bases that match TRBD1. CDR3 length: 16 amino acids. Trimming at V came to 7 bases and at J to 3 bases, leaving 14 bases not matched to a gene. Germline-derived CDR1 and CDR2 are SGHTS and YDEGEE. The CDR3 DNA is TGTGCCAGCGGCGTAGCCATGGACAGGGTGTACTATGGCTACACCTTC. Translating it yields CASGVAMDRVYYGYTF.

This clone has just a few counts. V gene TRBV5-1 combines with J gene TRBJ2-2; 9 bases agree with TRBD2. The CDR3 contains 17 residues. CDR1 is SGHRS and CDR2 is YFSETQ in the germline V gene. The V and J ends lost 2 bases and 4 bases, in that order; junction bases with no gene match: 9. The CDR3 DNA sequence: TGCGCCAGCAGCTTTTCCGCTAGCGGGGAGGTCACCGGGGAGCTGTTTTTT. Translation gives CASSFSASGEVTGELFF.

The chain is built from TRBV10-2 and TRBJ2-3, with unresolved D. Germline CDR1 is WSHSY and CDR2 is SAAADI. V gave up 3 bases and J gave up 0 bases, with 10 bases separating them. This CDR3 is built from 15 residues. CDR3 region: CASSDRGASTDTQYF. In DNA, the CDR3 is TGCGCCAGCAGTGATCGTGGAGCTAGCACAGATACGCAGTATTTT.

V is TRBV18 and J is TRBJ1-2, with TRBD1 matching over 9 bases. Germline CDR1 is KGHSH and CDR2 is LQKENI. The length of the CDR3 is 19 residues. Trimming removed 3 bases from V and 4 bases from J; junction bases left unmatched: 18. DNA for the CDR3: TGTGCCAGCTCACCGATACTCTTCCCGGGACAGGGTAACATCTATGGCTACACCTTC. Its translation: CASSPILFPGQGNIYGYTF.

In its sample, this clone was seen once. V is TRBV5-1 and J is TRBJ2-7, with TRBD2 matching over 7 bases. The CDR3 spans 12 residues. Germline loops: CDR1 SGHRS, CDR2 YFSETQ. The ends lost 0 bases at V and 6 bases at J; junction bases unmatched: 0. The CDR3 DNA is TGCGCCAGCAGCTTGGGGGGGGGCGAGCAGTACTTC. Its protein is CASSLGGGEQYF. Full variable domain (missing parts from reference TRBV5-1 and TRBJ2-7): KAGVTQTPRYLIKTRGQQVTLSCSPISGHRSVSWYQQTPGQGLQFLFEYFSETQRNKGNFPGRFSGRQFSNSRSEMNVSTLELGDSALYLCASSLGGGEQYFGPGTRLTVT.

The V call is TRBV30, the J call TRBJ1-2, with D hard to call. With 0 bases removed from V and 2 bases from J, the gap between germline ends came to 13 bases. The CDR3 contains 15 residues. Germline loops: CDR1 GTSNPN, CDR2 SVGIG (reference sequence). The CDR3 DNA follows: TGTGCCTGGAGTGTTGGTCCAGGAGGAAACTATGGCTACACCTTC. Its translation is CAWSVGPGGNYGYTF. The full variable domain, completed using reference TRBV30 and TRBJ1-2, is SQTIHQWPATLVQPVGSPLSLECTVEGTSNPNLYWYRQAAGRGLQLLFYSVGIGQISSEVPQNLSASRPQDRQFILSSKKLLLSDSGFYLCAWSVGPGGNYGYTFGSGTRLTVV.

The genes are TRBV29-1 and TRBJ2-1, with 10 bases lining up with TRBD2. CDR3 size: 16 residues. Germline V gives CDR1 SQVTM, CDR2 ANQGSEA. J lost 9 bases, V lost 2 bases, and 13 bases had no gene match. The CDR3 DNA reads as TGCAGCGTTGAAAAGAGGCTAGCGGGAGATAGGGGTGAGCAGTTCTTC. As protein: CSVEKRLAGDRGEQFF.

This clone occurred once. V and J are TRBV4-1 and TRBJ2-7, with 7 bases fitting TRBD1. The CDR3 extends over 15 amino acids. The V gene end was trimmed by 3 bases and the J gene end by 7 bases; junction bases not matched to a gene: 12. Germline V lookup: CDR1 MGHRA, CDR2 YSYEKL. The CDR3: CASSHGPARGFEQYF. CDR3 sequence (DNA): TGCGCCAGCAGCCACGGGCCGGCCAGGGGGTTTGAGCAGTACTTC.

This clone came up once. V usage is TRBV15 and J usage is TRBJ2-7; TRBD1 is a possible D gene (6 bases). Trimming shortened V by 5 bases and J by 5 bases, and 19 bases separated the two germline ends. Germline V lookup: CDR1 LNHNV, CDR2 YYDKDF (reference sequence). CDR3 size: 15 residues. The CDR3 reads CATSGDRPRDDEQYF. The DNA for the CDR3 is TGTGCCACCAGCGGCGACAGGCCAAGGGACGACGAGCAGTACTTC.

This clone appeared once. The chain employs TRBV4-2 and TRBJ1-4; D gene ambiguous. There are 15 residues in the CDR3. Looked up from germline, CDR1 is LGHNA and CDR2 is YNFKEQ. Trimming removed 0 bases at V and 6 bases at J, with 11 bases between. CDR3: CASSQETRRYEKLFF. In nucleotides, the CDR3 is TGTGCCAGCAGCCAAGAAACCCGGCGGTATGAAAAACTGTTTTTT.

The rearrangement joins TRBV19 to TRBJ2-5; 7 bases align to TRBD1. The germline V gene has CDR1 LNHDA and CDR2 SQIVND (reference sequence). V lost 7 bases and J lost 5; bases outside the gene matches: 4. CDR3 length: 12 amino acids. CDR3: CASKGAEETQYF. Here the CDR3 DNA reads TGTGCCAGTAAGGGGGCCGAGGAGACCCAGTACTTC.

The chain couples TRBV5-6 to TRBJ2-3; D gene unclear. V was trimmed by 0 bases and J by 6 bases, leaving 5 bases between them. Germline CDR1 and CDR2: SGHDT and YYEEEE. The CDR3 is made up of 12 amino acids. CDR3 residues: CASSLAFDTQYF. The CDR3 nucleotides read TGTGCCAGCAGCTTGGCATTCGATACGCAGTATTTT.

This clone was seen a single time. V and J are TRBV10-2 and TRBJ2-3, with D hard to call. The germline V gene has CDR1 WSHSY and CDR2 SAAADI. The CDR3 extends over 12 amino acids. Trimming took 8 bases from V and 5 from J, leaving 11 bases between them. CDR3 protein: CASGITRDTQYF. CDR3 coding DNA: TGCGCCAGCGGTATCACACGAGATACGCAGTATTTT.

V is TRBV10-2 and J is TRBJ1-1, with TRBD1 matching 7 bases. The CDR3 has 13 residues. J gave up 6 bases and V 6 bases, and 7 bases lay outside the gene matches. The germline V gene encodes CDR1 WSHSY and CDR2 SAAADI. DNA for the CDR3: TGCGCCAGCAGAGGAGGGGGCGCCTCTGAAGCTTTCTTT. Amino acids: CASRGGGASEAFF.